This T cell receptor (beta chain) was identified in a study of OX40 agonist ivuxolimab in advanced cancers. Looking at the study overall: Three patients got partial responses; one had hepatocellular carcinoma and two had cutaneous melanoma.

Points on this clone: Its antigen remains unidentified.

Study results and limitations: Expanded peripheral T cells had an undetermined antigen specificity.

Sequencing used immunoSEQ multiplex PCR; TCRdb keeps in-frame clones, though not all of them. The repertoire holds 90,000 to 130,000 clones, with approximately 89% as singletons. Losses at the gene ends were 7 bases for V and 1 base for J; bases not matched to a gene: 8. The CDR3 extends over 15 amino acids. The germline V gene encodes CDR1 MNHEY and CDR2 SMNVEV (reference sequence). Sample: CD4+ or CD8+ T cells sorted from blood, taken in a trial of the OX40 agonist ivuxolimab. The sequence was collected from an adult with an advanced solid tumor such as melanoma, head and neck, liver or kidney cancer. The chain couples TRBV27 to TRBJ1-1; 8 bases are shared with TRBD1. In DNA form, the CDR3 reads TGTGCCAGCAAACACGGGGACAGGACGAACACTGAAGCTTTCTTT. Translation: CASKHGDRTNTEAFF.